The clone carrying this T cell receptor beta chain was seen a handful of times. The antigen is unknown. CDR1 is SGHTA, CDR2 FQGNSA, per germline. With 2 bases removed from V and 0 bases from J, the gap between germline ends came to 7 bases. This CDR3 has 14 amino acids. The entirety of the isolated RNA underwent reverse transcription, so expressed TCRB transcripts were sequenced. Produced via immunoSEQ multiplex PCR; TCRdb's table is partial and in-frame only. The sample carries 500,000 to 700,000 clones, 15% to 17% recorded once. The entry originates in a study of beta chain features in type 1 diabetes. In the study overall: The samples had 107,917,701 sorted cells examined in all.

General study results and limits: Sequencing from cDNA could over-represent high-TCR-expressing cells.

The receptor was isolated from a man aged 18 to 29 in good health. The gene calls are TRBV7-2 and TRBJ1-1; D uncertain. The sequencing sample was made of naive CD4+ T cells from blood. This chain's CDR3 is CASSLFAVNTEAFF. Written as DNA, the CDR3 is TGTGCCAGCAGCTTATTCGCCGTGAACACTGAAGCTTTCTTT.